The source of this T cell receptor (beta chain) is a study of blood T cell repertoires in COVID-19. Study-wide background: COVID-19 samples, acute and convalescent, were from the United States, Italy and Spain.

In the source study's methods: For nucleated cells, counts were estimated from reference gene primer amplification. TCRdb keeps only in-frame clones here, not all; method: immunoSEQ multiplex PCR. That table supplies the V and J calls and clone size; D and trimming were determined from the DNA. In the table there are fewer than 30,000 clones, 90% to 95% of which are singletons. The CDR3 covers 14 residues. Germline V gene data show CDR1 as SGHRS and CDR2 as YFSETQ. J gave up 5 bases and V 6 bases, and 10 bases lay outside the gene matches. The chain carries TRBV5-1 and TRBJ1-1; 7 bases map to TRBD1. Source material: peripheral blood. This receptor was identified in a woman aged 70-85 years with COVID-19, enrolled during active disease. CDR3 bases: TGCGCCAGCATGAGTACAGGGGAGTTAACTGAAGCTTTCTTT. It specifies CASMSTGELTEAFF.